The 17 T cell receptor beta chains listed next were all sequenced from one sample in a study of blood T cells in healthy people across ages. Using a J-beta primer mix together with a sample-barcoded 5' primer, a second PCR was run for about 6 to 12 cycles. Via MiXCR, TCRdb re-called the 5' RACE reads, giving one row per CDR3 protein. The repertoire holds hundreds of thousands of distinct CDR3 sequences, with around 45% as singletons. The source material was blood. Source of these receptors: a man aged 60 to 75 in good health.

This sequence joins TRBV10-1 and TRBJ2-1; D possibly matches TRBD1 or TRBD2 (6 bases each). Germline CDR1 and CDR2: WNHNN and SYGVQD (reference sequence). The CDR3 is 12 amino acids. Trimming left V 10 bases short and J 5 bases short, with 12 bases between. The CDR3 region has the DNA TGCGCCAAACGGGGGCCGCACAATGAGCAGTTCTTC. This sequence encodes CAKRGPHNEQFF.

This chain joins TRBV4-1 and TRBJ2-2; D may be TRBD1 or TRBD2 (5 bases each). Per the germline V gene, CDR1 is MGHRA and CDR2 is YSYEKL. Trimming removed 0 bases from V and 4 bases from J, with 15 bases in between. The CDR3 has 17 residues. Written as DNA, the CDR3 is TGCGCCAGCAGCCAAGAAAGGGGAGAAAAGGGCACCGGGGAGCTGTTTTTT. Protein product: CASSQERGEKGTGELFF.

The table lists this clonotype with a few counts. The rearrangement uses TRBV6-2 or TRBV6-3 and TRBJ2-1, with D possibly matching TRBD2 (5 bases). CDR1 is MNHEY and CDR2 is SVGEGT in the germline V gene. The CDR3 is 12 residues long. Trimming shortened V by 6 bases and J by 8 bases, and 11 bases separated the two germline ends. The CDR3 DNA reads TGTGCCAGCAGCCAAACTAGTCATGAGCAGTTCTTC. It translates to CASSQTSHEQFF.

This clonotype was counted between two and nine times. The rearrangement links TRBV12-3 or TRBV12-4 to TRBJ2-3; TRBD2 agrees at 8 bases. The CDR3 extends over 14 amino acids. The J segment lost 11 bases and the V segment lost 5 bases, leaving 12 bases of the junction unmatched. The CDR3 reads CASSPQRGRYMQYF. DNA of the CDR3: TGTGCCAGCAGTCCTCAGCGGGGGCGATATATGCAGTATTTT.

The chain recombines TRBV20-1 with TRBJ1-6, with D hard to call. The CDR3 has 12 amino acids. The V gene lost 3 bases and the J gene lost 5 bases, with 5 bases spanning the gap. Germline-derived CDR1 and CDR2 are DFQATT and SNEGSKA (reference sequence). The CDR3: CSARQNNSPLHF. The CDR3 DNA reads TGCAGTGCTAGGCAGAATAATTCACCCCTCCACTTT.

This clonotype was seen a handful of times. The V gene is TRBV6-1, the J gene TRBJ1-6; D may be TRBD1 (6 bases). This CDR3 is built from 15 residues. V was pared by 1 base and J by 7 bases, with 11 bases between. Germline assignment: CDR1 MNHNS and CDR2 SASEGT. DNA of the CDR3: TGTGCCAGCAGTGAAGTGGGGACACAAAATTCACCCCTCCACTTT. Protein product: CASSEVGTQNSPLHF.

The rearrangement uses TRBV25-1 and TRBJ2-5; D might be TRBD1 (5 bases). Germline CDR1 is MGHDK and CDR2 is SYGVNS. There are 13 residues in the CDR3. Trimming left V 3 bases short and J 11 bases short, with 16 bases between. Written as DNA, the CDR3 is TGTGCCAGCAGTGAGGCAGGGTTGAAAGAGCAGTACTTC. Amino acids: CASSEAGLKEQYF.

The chain couples TRBV25-1 to TRBJ1-2, with TRBD1 matching over 7 bases. Trimming removed 2 bases from V and 7 bases from J; junction bases left unmatched: 10. In germline, CDR1 is MGHDK, CDR2 SYGVNS. The CDR3 is made up of 15 amino acids. This chain's CDR3 is CASSERGQAPLGYTF. The CDR3 nucleotides read TGTGCCAGCAGTGAAAGGGGGCAGGCCCCTCTTGGCTACACCTTC.

This clonotype has more than one count but fewer than ten. Written as DNA, the CDR3 is TGTGCTAGTGGTTTGCCTCAGCGAGGTGAGCAGTTCTTC. This encodes CASGLPQRGEQFF. This chain uses TRBV12-5 with TRBJ2-1; D call uncertain. CDR1 LGHNT and CDR2 FRNRAP come from the germline V gene. CDR3 size: 13 residues. With 2 bases removed from V and 9 bases from J, the gap between germline ends came to 11 bases.

CDR3 residues: CSVKQGAHYNEQFF. For the CDR3, the DNA is TGCAGTGTAAAACAGGGGGCCCACTACAATGAGCAGTTCTTC. V and J are TRBV20-1 and TRBJ2-1; TRBD1 matches 9 bases. The CDR3 has 14 amino acids. After removal of 7 bases from V and 3 bases from J, the junction contained 7 bases not matched to a gene. The germline V gene encodes CDR1 DFQATT and CDR2 SNEGSKA (reference sequence).

The CDR3 loop reads CASRTGQGQTQYF. CDR3 coding DNA: TGTGCCAGCAGAACCGGACAGGGGCAGACCCAGTACTTC. The chain carries TRBV7-2 and TRBJ2-5; TRBD1 matches 9 bases. With V trimmed by 6 bases and J by 6 bases, 5 bases remained unmatched. CDR1 SGHTA and CDR2 FQGNSA come from the germline V gene. CDR3 size: 13 residues.

The chain has TRBV14 and TRBJ1-2; 7 bases map to TRBD1. CDR1 and CDR2 from the germline V gene are SGHDN and FVKESK. V gave up 1 base and J gave up 13 bases; unmatched junction bases: 15. The CDR3 runs 15 residues. The CDR3 bases are TGTGCCAGCAGCCAAGCCTCCGGGACAGCCGGTTTTCGCACCTTC. As protein: CASSQASGTAGFRTF.

This clonotype has only one observation. The chain recombines TRBV6-2 or TRBV6-3 with TRBJ2-6; TRBD1 matches 8 bases. V trimming: 5 bases; J trimming: 2 bases; junction bases outside the gene matches: 2. Looked up from germline, CDR1 is MNHEY and CDR2 is SVGEGT. The CDR3 extends over 15 amino acids. The CDR3 bases are TGTGCCAGCAGTGCGACAGGGGCTGGGGCCAACGTCCTGACTTTC. It codes for CASSATGAGANVLTF.

This clonotype has just a few counts. The chain recombines TRBV21-1 with TRBJ2-1; the table's D call of TRBD1 was not tested on the DNA. TRBV21-1 is tagged as a pseudogene. This CDR3 spans 15 amino acids. CDR3 sequence (DNA): TGTGCCAGCAGCAAAGGGGCGGACTGGTACAATGAGCAGTTCTTC. It specifies CASSKGADWYNEQFF.

This clonotype was seen a few times. The J gene is TRBJ2-3, the V gene TRBV7-2, with 10 bases lining up with TRBD2. This CDR3 has 15 residues. In germline, CDR1 is SGHTA, CDR2 FQGNSA. The junction had 5 bases not matched to a gene; V was cut back by 4 bases and J by 4 bases. The CDR3 loop is CASSSLGLAPDTQYF. The DNA for the CDR3 is TGTGCCAGCAGCTCTCTGGGACTAGCGCCAGATACGCAGTATTTT. Drawing the rest from reference TRBV7-2 and TRBJ2-3, the complete variable domain is GAGVSQSPSNKVTEKGKDVELRCDPISGHTALYWYRQSLGQGLEFLIYFQGNSAPDKSGLPSDRFSAERTGGSVSTLTIQRTQQEDSAVYLCASSSLGLAPDTQYFGPGTRLTVL.

This clonotype was observed a few times. The gene calls are TRBV7-2 and TRBJ1-1, with D possibly being TRBD1 (6 bases). Germline V gene lookup returns CDR1 SGHTA and CDR2 FQGNSA. The CDR3 spans 15 residues. Trimming left V 1 base short and J 5 bases short, with 14 bases between. This CDR3 is CASSLVPGAETEAFF. CDR3 in DNA: TGTGCCAGCAGCTTAGTGCCGGGGGCAGAGACTGAAGCTTTCTTT.

The chain carries TRBV7-9 and TRBJ2-7, with TRBD2 as a possible D gene (6 bases). The V end lost 3 bases, the J end lost 7 bases, and 16 bases lay between the germline ends. Looked up from germline, CDR1 is SEHNR and CDR2 is FQNEAQ (reference sequence). CDR3 length: 14 residues. The CDR3 region has the DNA TGTGCCAGCAGCTTCGCGGGGAACCACAATGAGCAGTACTTC. This encodes CASSFAGNHNEQYF.